Sequencing of this T cell receptor beta chain was carried out in a study of shared clonotypes between healthy human individuals. For this clone: Its antigen is undetermined.

Sequenced by immunoSEQ multiplex PCR; TCRdb stores in-frame clones only, minus some. The sample holds roughly 700,000 clones; 74% are singletons and the top ten take more than 1.5%. Study findings and constraints: Generally, estimated richness proved larger in naive subsets than it did in memory subsets. In the sorted subsets, rarefaction showed sequencing was incomplete despite large depth.

V lost 6 bases and J 7 bases, leaving 9 bases between the germline ends. The germline CDR1 and CDR2 sequences are DFQATT and SNEGSKA (reference sequence). This CDR3 region has 10 residues. The source of this sequence is a young woman in good health. This rearrangement joins TRBV20-1 to TRBJ1-1, with D hard to call. Source material: memory CD4+ T cells sorted from blood. Specified subset: CD45RA-negative fraction. CDR3 protein: CSAWTVEAFF. CDR3 nucleotides: TGCAGTGCCTGGACGGTTGAAGCTTTCTTT.